Given below is one T cell receptor (beta chain) in context. What it binds is not known. The sample belongs to a study of shared clonotypes between healthy human individuals. The naive CD8 subset, CD45RO-negative cells positively selected for CCR7, excluded terminally differentiated effector memory CD45RA+ cells. Findings and limits, study-wide: Sampling covered blood only; tissue repertoires likely differ.

V lost 0 bases, J lost 1 base, and 14 bases lay in between. The germline gives CDR1 GTSNPN, CDR2 SVGIG (reference sequence). The CDR3 spans 16 residues. The assay was immunoSEQ multiplex PCR, and TCRdb's table has in-frame clones only and misses some. The sample shows about 2.1 million clones, over 85% of them seen only once. The genes are TRBV30 and TRBJ2-3, with D unresolved. This clonotype originated in a man between 18 and 29 years old in good health. Some clones in this sample may be carry-over from other donors' samples. Sequencing was done on a sample of naive CD8+ T cells from PBMCs. The CDR3 DNA sequence: TGTGCCTGGAGTGTACTCGGGTCTTACGGCACAGATACGCAGTATTTT. Its protein is CAWSVLGSYGTDTQYF. The variable domain in full, completed from reference TRBV30 and TRBJ2-3, reads SQTIHQWPATLVQPVGSPLSLECTVEGTSNPNLYWYRQAAGRGLQLLFYSVGIGQISSEVPQNLSASRPQDRQFILSSKKLLLSDSGFYLCAWSVLGSYGTDTQYFGPGTRLTVL.